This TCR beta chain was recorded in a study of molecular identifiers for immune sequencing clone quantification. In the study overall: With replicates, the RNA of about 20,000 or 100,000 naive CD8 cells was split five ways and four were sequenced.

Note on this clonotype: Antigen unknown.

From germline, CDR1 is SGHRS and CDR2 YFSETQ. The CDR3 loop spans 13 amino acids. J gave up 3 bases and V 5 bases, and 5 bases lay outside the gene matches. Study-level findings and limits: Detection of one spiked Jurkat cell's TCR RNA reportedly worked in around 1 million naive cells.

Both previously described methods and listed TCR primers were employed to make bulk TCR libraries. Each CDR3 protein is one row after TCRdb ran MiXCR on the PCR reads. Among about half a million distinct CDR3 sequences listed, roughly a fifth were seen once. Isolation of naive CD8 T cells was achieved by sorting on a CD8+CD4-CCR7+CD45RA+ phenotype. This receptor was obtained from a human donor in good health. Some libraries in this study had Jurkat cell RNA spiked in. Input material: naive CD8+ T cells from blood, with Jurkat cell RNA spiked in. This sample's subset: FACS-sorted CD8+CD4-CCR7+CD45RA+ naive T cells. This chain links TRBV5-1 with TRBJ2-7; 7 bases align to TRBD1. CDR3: CASRWQGDYEQYF. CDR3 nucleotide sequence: TGCGCCAGCAGATGGCAGGGGGACTACGAGCAGTACTTC.